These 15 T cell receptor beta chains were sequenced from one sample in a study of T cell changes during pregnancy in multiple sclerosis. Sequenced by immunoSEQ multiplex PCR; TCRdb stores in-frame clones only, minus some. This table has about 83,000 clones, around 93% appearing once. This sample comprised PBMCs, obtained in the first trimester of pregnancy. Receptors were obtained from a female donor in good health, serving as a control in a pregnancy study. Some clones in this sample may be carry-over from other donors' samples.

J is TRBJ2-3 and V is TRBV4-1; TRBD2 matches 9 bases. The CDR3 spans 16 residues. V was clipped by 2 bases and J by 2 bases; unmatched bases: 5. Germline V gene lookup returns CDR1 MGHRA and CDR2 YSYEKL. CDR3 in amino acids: CASSQQPSGATDTQYF. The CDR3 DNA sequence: TGCGCCAGCAGCCAACAACCTAGCGGGGCCACAGATACGCAGTATTTT.

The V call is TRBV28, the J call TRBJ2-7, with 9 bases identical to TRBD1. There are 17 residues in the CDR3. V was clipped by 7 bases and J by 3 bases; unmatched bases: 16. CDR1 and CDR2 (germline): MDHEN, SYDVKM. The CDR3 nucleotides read TGTGCCAGCACTCCATGGGGCGGGGGACAGGGAAGCTACGAGCAGTACTTC. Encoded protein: CASTPWGGGQGSYEQYF.

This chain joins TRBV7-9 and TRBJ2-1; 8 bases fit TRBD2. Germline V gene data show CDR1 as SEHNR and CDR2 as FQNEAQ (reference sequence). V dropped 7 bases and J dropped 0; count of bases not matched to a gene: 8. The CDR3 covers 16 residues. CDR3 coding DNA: TGTGCCAGCACTCCACTAGCGGCTAACTCCTACAATGAGCAGTTCTTC. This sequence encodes CASTPLAANSYNEQFF.

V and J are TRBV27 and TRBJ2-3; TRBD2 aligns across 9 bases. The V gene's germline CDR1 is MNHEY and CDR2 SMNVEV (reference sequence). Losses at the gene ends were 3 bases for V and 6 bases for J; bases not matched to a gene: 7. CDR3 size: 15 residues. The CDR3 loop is CASSFAGGPADTQYF. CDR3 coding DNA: TGTGCCAGCAGTTTTGCGGGAGGGCCAGCCGATACGCAGTATTTT.

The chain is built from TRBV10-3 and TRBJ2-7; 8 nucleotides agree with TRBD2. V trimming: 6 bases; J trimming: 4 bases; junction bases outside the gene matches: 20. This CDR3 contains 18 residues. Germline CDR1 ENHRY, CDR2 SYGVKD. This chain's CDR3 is CAIRPAFSAGGGLYEQYF. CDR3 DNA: TGTGCCATCAGGCCCGCCTTCTCCGCGGGGGGTGGGTTGTACGAGCAGTACTTC.

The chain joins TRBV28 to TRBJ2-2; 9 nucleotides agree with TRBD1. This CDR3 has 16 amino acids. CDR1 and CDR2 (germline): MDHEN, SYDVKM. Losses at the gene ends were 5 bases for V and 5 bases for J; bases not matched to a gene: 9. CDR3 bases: TGTGCCAGCAGTCAGCCCGGGACAGGGCGGACCGGGGAGCTGTTTTTT. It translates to CASSQPGTGRTGELFF. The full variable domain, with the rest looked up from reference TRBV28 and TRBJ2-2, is DVKVTQSSRYLVKRTGEKVFLECVQDMDHENMFWYRQDPGLGLRLIYFSYDVKMKEKGDIPEGYSVSREKKERFSLILESASTNQTSMYLCASSQPGTGRTGELFFGEGSRLTVL.

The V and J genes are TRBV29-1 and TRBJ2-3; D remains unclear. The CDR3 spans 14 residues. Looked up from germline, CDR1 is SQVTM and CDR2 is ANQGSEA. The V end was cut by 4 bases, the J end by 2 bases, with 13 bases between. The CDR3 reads CSVGGFGVTDTQYF. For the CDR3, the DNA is TGCAGCGTTGGCGGATTTGGAGTCACAGATACGCAGTATTTT.

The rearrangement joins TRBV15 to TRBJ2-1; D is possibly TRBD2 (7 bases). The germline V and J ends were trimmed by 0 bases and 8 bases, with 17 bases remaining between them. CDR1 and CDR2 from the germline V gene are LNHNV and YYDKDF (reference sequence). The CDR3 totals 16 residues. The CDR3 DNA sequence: TGTGCCACCAGCAGAGAAGGGGGGGTCCCCTCCGATGAGCAGTTCTTC. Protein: CATSREGGVPSDEQFF.

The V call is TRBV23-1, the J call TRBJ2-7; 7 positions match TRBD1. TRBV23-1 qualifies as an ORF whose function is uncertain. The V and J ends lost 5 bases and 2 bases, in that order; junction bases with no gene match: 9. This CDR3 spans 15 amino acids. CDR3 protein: CASSDDRVGTYEQYF. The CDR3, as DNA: TGCGCCAGCAGTGACGACAGGGTGGGGACCTACGAGCAGTACTTC.

The CDR3 here is CASSLAGLVVASSYNEQFF. The CDR3 DNA reads TGTGCCAGCAGTTTAGCGGGACTAGTAGTGGCCAGCTCCTACAATGAGCAGTTCTTC. The chain is built from TRBV28 and TRBJ2-1; TRBD2 agrees at 8 bases. CDR1 is MDHEN and CDR2 is SYDVKM in the germline V gene. The V and J ends lost 2 bases and 0 bases, in that order; junction bases with no gene match: 12. CDR3 length: 19 amino acids.

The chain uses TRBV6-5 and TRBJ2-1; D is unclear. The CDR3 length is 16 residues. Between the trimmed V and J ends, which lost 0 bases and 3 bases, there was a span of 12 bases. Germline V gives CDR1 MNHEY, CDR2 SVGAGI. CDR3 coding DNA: TGTGCCAGCAGTTACTCGAGGCTAGTAGGCTACAATGAGCAGTTCTTC. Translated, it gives CASSYSRLVGYNEQFF.

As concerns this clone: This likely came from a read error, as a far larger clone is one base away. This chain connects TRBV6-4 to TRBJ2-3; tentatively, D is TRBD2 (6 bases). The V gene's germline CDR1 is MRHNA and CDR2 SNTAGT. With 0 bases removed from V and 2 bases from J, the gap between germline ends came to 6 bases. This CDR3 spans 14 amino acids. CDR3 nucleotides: TGTGCCAGCAGTGACTCGCGGGACACAGATACGCAGTATTTT. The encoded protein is CASSDSRDTDTQYF.

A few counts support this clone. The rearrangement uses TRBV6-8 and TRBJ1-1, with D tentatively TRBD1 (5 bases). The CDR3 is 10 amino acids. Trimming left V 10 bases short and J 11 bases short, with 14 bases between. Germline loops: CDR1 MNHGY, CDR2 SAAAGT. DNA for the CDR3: TGTGCCACCTCCCGGGGGTCGGCTTTCTTT. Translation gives CATSRGSAFF.

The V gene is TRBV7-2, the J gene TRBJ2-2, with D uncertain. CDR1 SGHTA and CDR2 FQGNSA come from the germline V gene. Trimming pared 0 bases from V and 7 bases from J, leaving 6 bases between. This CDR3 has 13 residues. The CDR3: CASSLAGGGELFF. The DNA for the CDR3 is TGTGCCAGCAGCTTAGCCGGTGGCGGGGAGCTGTTTTTT.

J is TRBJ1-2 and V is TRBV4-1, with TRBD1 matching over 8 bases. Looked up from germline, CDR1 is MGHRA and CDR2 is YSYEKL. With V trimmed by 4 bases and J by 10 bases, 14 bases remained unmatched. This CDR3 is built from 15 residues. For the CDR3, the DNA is TGCGCCAGCAGCCCGGAGGGGACCGGACAGGGTGTCTACACCTTC. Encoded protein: CASSPEGTGQGVYTF.